This T cell receptor (beta chain) derives from a study of blood T cell repertoires in COVID-19. Across the whole study: Collection of acute and convalescent COVID-19 samples took place in the United States, Italy and Spain.

Per germline, CDR1 SGDLS and CDR2 YYNGEE. The V segment lost 1 base and the J segment 5 bases; nucleotides outside the gene matches: 6. This CDR3 is 15 amino acids long. Method: immunoSEQ multiplex PCR; TCRdb's copy keeps in-frame clones and lacks some. The sample shows 150,000 to 200,000 clones, approximately 79% of them seen only once. The rearrangement joins TRBV9 to TRBJ2-1; 7 bases agree with TRBD2. The specimen was peripheral blood. This TCR derives from a man aged 45 to 65 who had recovered from COVID-19. CDR3 nucleotides: TGTGCCAGCAGCGTACGAGTGGGAGGGCACAATGAGCAGTTCTTC. This translates into CASSVRVGGHNEQFF.